The clone carrying this T cell receptor (beta chain) was seen at least ten times. What it binds is not known. The entry originates in a study of blood T cells in healthy people across ages. General study findings and limits: Getting older went along with TCR beta diversity per million T cells dropping roughly linearly. Estimates based on one million T cells were treated as lower bounds.

Every participating donor contributed approximately 9.5 milliliters of peripheral blood through a draw. The V segment lost 2 bases and the J segment 5 bases; nucleotides outside the gene matches: 5. CDR1 MGHDK and CDR2 SYGVNS come from the germline V gene. CDR3 size: 14 residues. Combining a sample-barcoded 5' primer with a J-beta primer mix, a second PCR ran for 7 to 11 cycles. Each cDNA molecule carried a tag from a template-switch adaptor that contained 12 random nucleotides. TCRdb passed the 5' RACE reads through MiXCR, listing each CDR3 protein once. The repertoire holds about 970,000 distinct CDR3 sequences, with around 54% as singletons.

The receptor's source is a woman aged 55 to 70 in good health. The chain carries TRBV25-1 and TRBJ2-5; TRBD2 matches at 7 bases. Sequencing was carried out using blood. The CDR3 spells CASSERGSFETQYF. CDR3 nucleotide sequence: TGTGCCAGCAGTGAACGCGGGAGTTTTGAGACCCAGTACTTC.